Following are 25 T cell receptor beta chains from one sample sequenced in a study of blood T cell repertoires in COVID-19. The table came from immunoSEQ multiplex PCR; TCRdb's copy has only in-frame clones and leaves some out. The data contain fewer than 75,000 clones, about nine tenths of them singletons. The sample consisted of peripheral blood. Receptors were obtained from a man aged 50-60 years with active COVID-19.

For this clone: The germline gene is not matched at one end of the junction; a read error may be the cause. The chain links TRBV4-2 to TRBJ1-4, with D possibly matching TRBD1 (5 bases). The CDR3 contains 15 residues. The germline V gene encodes CDR1 LGHNA and CDR2 YNFKEQ. The CDR3 DNA is TGTGCCAGCACCCAAGGGGCTGCAACTAATGAAAAACTGTTTTTT. This encodes CASTQGAATNEKLFF.

The chain has TRBV7-2 and TRBJ2-3; unclear D gene. Germline assignment: CDR1 SGHTA and CDR2 FQGNSA. There are 16 residues in the CDR3. Between the trimmed V and J ends, which lost 1 base and 2 bases, there was a span of 13 bases. Here the CDR3 DNA reads TGTGCCAGCAGCTTAGGTGGCCGGAGACCCACAGATACGCAGTATTTT. It is translated as CASSLGGRRPTDTQYF.

This chain connects TRBV5-6 to TRBJ2-1, with 14 bases identical to TRBD2. Per germline, CDR1 SGHDT and CDR2 YYEEEE. The V and J ends lost 1 base and 3 bases, in that order; junction bases with no gene match: 3. The CDR3 length is 17 residues. The CDR3 sequence is CASSLMTSGGVYNEQFF. The CDR3 DNA reads TGTGCCAGCAGCTTGATGACTAGCGGGGGGGTCTACAATGAGCAGTTCTTC. Looking up the rest from reference TRBV5-6 and TRBJ2-1 gives the full variable domain: DAGVTQSPTHLIKTRGQQVTLRCSPKSGHDTVSWYQQALGQGPQFIFQYYEEEERQRGNFPDRFSGHQFPNYSSELNVNALLLGDSALYLCASSLMTSGGVYNEQFFGPGTRLTVL.

The rearrangement joins TRBV30 to TRBJ1-5; TRBD1 aligns across 7 bases. The CDR3 totals 14 residues. Germline V gene sequence: CDR1 GTSNPN, CDR2 SVGIG (reference sequence). Losses at the gene ends were 3 bases for V and 6 bases for J; bases not matched to a gene: 8. The CDR3 protein is CAWRTGTERQPQHF. DNA for the CDR3: TGTGCCTGGAGGACCGGGACAGAGCGTCAGCCCCAGCATTTT.

The V and J genes are TRBV27 and TRBJ2-1; possibly TRBD2 for D (5 bases). V was pared by 8 bases and J by 6 bases, with 20 bases between. Germline V gene lookup returns CDR1 MNHEY and CDR2 SMNVEV (reference sequence). CDR3 length: 15 residues. CDR3 protein: CASSRGGGVGNEQFF. The CDR3 DNA reads as TGTGCCAGCTCCCGAGGAGGTGGCGTAGGCAATGAGCAGTTCTTC.

The J gene is TRBJ2-1, the V gene TRBV28; 7 nucleotides match TRBD2. Losses at the gene ends were 4 bases for V and 5 bases for J; bases not matched to a gene: 5. The CDR3 extends over 14 amino acids. The germline V gene has CDR1 MDHEN and CDR2 SYDVKM. The CDR3 DNA reads as TGTGCCAGCAGTTCCCGGGGGGTGAACAATGAGCAGTTCTTC. It is translated as CASSSRGVNNEQFF. Drawing the rest from reference TRBV28 and TRBJ2-1, the complete variable domain is DVKVTQSSRYLVKRTGEKVFLECVQDMDHENMFWYRQDPGLGLRLIYFSYDVKMKEKGDIPEGYSVSREKKERFSLILESASTNQTSMYLCASSSRGVNNEQFFGPGTRLTVL.

The gene calls are TRBV5-6 and TRBJ1-1; 8 bases are a match to TRBD1. This CDR3 is built from 14 residues. V lost 3 bases and J lost 6; bases outside the gene matches: 7. CDR1 and CDR2 (germline): SGHDT, YYEEEE. CDR3 bases: TGTGCCAGCAGCTCACAGGGGGTGATCGCTGAAGCTTTCTTT. This encodes CASSSQGVIAEAFF.

V and J are TRBV28 and TRBJ1-2; the D is unclear. This CDR3 is 13 amino acids long. Germline assignment: CDR1 MDHEN and CDR2 SYDVKM. V lost 1 base and J 2 bases, leaving 5 bases between the germline ends. The CDR3 nucleotides read TGTGCCAGCAGTTTATCCCTAAACTATGGCTACACCTTC. Translating gives CASSLSLNYGYTF.

The chain is built from TRBV5-4 and TRBJ2-3; D ambiguous. The CDR3 contains 15 residues. Germline CDR1 and CDR2: SGHNT and YYREEE (reference sequence). With 0 bases removed from V and 1 base from J, the gap between germline ends came to 9 bases. DNA of the CDR3: TGTGCCAGCAGCTTGGCCGAGACTGGCACAGATACGCAGTATTTT. It encodes CASSLAETGTDTQYF.

In this sample, this clone turned up a few times. The gene calls are TRBV12-3 or TRBV12-4 and TRBJ1-3; D is perhaps TRBD1 (5 bases). There are 13 residues in the CDR3. The V gene lost 6 bases and the J gene lost 8 bases, with 14 bases spanning the gap. This CDR3 reads CASSQGLGDTIYF. The CDR3 DNA reads as TGTGCCAGCAGCCAGGGACTAGGGGACACCATATATTTT.

The chain combines TRBV19 with TRBJ2-1; 12 bases line up with TRBD2. Germline CDR1 and CDR2: LNHDA and SQIVND (reference sequence). This CDR3 contains 19 residues. V shed 4 bases and J 0 bases; nucleotides not matched to a gene: 10. CDR3 nucleotide sequence: TGTGCCAGTAGTAGGGCCGGACTAGCGGGGCGGGTCTCCTACAATGAGCAGTTCTTC. This gives the protein CASSRAGLAGRVSYNEQFF.

The V call is TRBV14, the J call TRBJ2-7; 8 bases map to TRBD2. Germline CDR1 SGHDN, CDR2 FVKESK. This CDR3 region has 13 residues. The V segment lost 4 bases and the J segment 2 bases; nucleotides outside the gene matches: 1. This chain's CDR3 is CASSLAGPYEQYF. The CDR3 region has the DNA TGTGCCAGCAGCCTAGCGGGACCCTACGAGCAGTACTTC.

The gene calls are TRBV14 and TRBJ2-7; 7 bases fit TRBD2. The germline V gene encodes CDR1 SGHDN and CDR2 FVKESK. This CDR3 comprises 13 residues. V lost 8 bases to trimming and J lost 6 bases; unmatched junction nucleotides: 10. The CDR3 nucleotides are TGTGCCAGCGGCGGGGGTGATAGCGGCGAGCAGTACTTC. Translation: CASGGGDSGEQYF.

This chain connects TRBV7-3 to TRBJ2-7, with D maybe TRBD1 (6 bases). CDR3 size: 15 residues. Between the trimmed V and J ends, which lost 3 bases and 6 bases, there was a span of 18 bases. Germline loops: CDR1 SGHTA, CDR2 FQGTGA. In DNA, the CDR3 is TGTGCCAGCAGCTTCCAACCAGCGGACAGTCTCGAGCAGTACTTC. It codes for CASSFQPADSLEQYF.

The chain recombines TRBV4-3 with TRBJ2-6; D not certain. V was pared by 4 bases and J by 0 bases, with 13 bases between. Per germline, CDR1 LGHNA and CDR2 YSLEER. The CDR3 loop spans 17 amino acids. The CDR3 nucleotides are TGCGCCAGCAGCCGCATCGGTCAAGTCTCTGGGGCCAACGTCCTGACTTTC. This encodes CASSRIGQVSGANVLTF.

The chain uses TRBV7-9 and TRBJ2-3; 10 positions match TRBD2. Germline CDR1 SEHNR, CDR2 FQNEAQ (reference sequence). This CDR3 region has 16 residues. V lost 1 base and J lost 5; bases outside the gene matches: 6. The CDR3 bases are TGTGCCAGCAGCTTAGTAGCGGGAGGTGTTGGAGATACGCAGTATTTT. The encoded protein is CASSLVAGGVGDTQYF.

The rearrangement links TRBV5-1 to TRBJ2-1, with TRBD1 matching over 8 bases. The trim removed 4 bases at V and 5 bases at J, leaving 8 bases unmatched. The CDR3 runs 15 residues. CDR1 and CDR2 from the germline V gene are SGHRS and YFSETQ. CDR3 coding DNA: TGCGCCAGCAGCACTTTCGGGACAGGAGACAATGAGCAGTTCTTC. Its translation is CASSTFGTGDNEQFF.

This chain uses TRBV30 with TRBJ2-7, with D maybe TRBD2 (6 bases). The CDR3 totals 13 residues. Trimming took 0 bases from V and 2 from J, leaving 8 bases between them. Germline V gene lookup returns CDR1 GTSNPN and CDR2 SVGIG (reference sequence). In DNA form, the CDR3 reads TGTGCCTGGAGTGTTGGAGGGGCCTACGAGCAGTACTTC. It yields the protein CAWSVGGAYEQYF.

The chain combines TRBV9 with TRBJ2-7; a possible D gene is TRBD1 (5 bases). From germline, CDR1 is SGDLS and CDR2 YYNGEE. V lost 0 bases and J 3 bases, leaving 10 bases between the germline ends. There are 14 residues in the CDR3. CDR3 coding DNA: TGTGCCAGCAGCGTAGAAGGGGTGGACTACGAGCAGTACTTC. Translated, it gives CASSVEGVDYEQYF.

This chain links TRBV5-1 with TRBJ2-1, with D possibly matching TRBD2 (5 bases). Trimming left V 2 bases short and J 6 bases short, with 9 bases between. The V gene's germline CDR1 is SGHRS and CDR2 YFSETQ. This CDR3 region has 13 residues. As DNA, the CDR3 is TGCGCCAGCAGCTTCGGTCTAGCCAATGAGCAGTTCTTC. Translation: CASSFGLANEQFF.

The rearrangement uses TRBV10-3 and TRBJ1-1; a weak D match, TRBD1 (5 bases). The V gene's germline CDR1 is ENHRY and CDR2 SYGVKD. The CDR3 spans 14 residues. Between the trimmed V and J ends, which lost 0 bases and 5 bases, there was a span of 10 bases. The chain's CDR3 is CAISESQGGTEAFF. For the CDR3, the DNA is TGTGCCATCAGTGAGTCCCAGGGCGGAACTGAAGCTTTCTTT.

The chain recombines TRBV6-5 with TRBJ1-2, with TRBD1 as a possible D gene (5 bases). Trimming shortened V by 7 bases and J by 4 bases, and 16 bases separated the two germline ends. Germline CDR1 reads MNHEY; CDR2 reads SVGAGI. The CDR3 runs to 14 residues. CDR3 sequence: CASKTGSGFYGYTF. CDR3 sequence (DNA): TGTGCCAGCAAAACTGGCTCAGGGTTCTATGGCTACACCTTC.

The chain links TRBV21-1 to TRBJ1-2; TRBD1 is the table's D call, not checked against the DNA. TRBV21-1 is recorded as a pseudogene. The CDR3 totals 14 residues. CDR3 residues: CASSKPTGRDGYTF. The CDR3 region has the DNA TGTGCCAGCAGCAAACCGACAGGTAGGGATGGCTACACCTTC.

The gene calls are TRBV7-9 and TRBJ1-1, with 10 bases fitting TRBD1. CDR3 length: 14 amino acids. The germline gives CDR1 SEHNR, CDR2 FQNEAQ (reference sequence). V trimming: 3 bases; J trimming: 5 bases; junction bases outside the gene matches: 3. Written as DNA, the CDR3 is TGTGCCAGCAGCTTCCCGGGACAGGGGACTGAAGCTTTCTTT. Amino acid sequence: CASSFPGQGTEAFF.

The V and J genes are TRBV7-6 and TRBJ1-2; 10 bases line up with TRBD1. The CDR3 is 15 residues long. The germline CDR1 and CDR2 sequences are SGHVS and FNYEAQ. The V gene end was trimmed by 5 bases and the J gene end by 3 bases; junction bases not matched to a gene: 6. For the CDR3, the DNA is TGTGCCAGCAGCCTCGGGACAGGGGCGGACTATGGCTACACCTTC. Translating it yields CASSLGTGADYGYTF.